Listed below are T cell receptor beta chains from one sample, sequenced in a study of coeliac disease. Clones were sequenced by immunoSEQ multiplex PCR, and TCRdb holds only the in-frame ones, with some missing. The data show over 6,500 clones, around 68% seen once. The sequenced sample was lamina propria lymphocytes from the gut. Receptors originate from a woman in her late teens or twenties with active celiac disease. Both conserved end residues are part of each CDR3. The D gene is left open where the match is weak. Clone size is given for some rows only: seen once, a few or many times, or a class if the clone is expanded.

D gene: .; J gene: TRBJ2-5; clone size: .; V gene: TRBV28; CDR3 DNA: TGTGCCAGCAGTCCGGCACTAGCCCGAGGGGCCCAGTACTTC; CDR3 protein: CASSPALARGAQYF
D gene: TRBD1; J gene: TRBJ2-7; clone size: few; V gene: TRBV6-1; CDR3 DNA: TGTGCCAGCAGTTTGGGACAGGGACACGAGCAGTACTTC; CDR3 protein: CASSLGQGHEQYF
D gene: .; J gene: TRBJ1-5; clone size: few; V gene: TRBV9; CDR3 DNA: TGTGCCAGCAGCGTAGTCCCGTTTATGAGCAATCAGCCCCAGCATTTT; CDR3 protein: CASSVVPFMSNQPQHF
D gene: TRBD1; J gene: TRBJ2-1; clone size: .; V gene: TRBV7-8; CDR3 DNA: TGTGCCAGCAGTACAGGACAGGGCCCGGTCTTC; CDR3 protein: CASSTGQGPVF
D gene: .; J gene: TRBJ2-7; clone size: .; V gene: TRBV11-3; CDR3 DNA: TGTGCCAGCAGCGACCGCGGAGGCGAGCAGTACTTC; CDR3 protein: CASSDRGGEQYF
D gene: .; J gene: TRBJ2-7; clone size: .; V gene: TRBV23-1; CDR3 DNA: TGCGCCAGCAGTCAATTAGGGGTGTCGTACGAGCAGTACTTC; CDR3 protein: CASSQLGVSYEQYF
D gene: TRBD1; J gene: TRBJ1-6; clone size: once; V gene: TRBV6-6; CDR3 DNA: TGTGCCAGCAGTCGACAGGGGGATAATTCACCCCTCCACTTT; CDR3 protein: CASSRQGDNSPLHF
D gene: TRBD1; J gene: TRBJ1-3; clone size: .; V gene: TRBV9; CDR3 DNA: TGTGCCAGCAGCGCCGGACAGGGGGCCGGAAACACCATATATTTT; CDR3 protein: CASSAGQGAGNTIYF
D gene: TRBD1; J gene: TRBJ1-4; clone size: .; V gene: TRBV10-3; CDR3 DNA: TGTGCCATCAGTGATGGAGGTAACAGGGGTGAAAAACTGTTTTTT; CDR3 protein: CAISDGGNRGEKLFF
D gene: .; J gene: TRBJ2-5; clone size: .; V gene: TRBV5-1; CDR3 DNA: TGCGCCAGCAGCTTGGGGGCCGGCGGGGAGACCCAGTACTTC; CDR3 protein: CASSLGAGGETQYF
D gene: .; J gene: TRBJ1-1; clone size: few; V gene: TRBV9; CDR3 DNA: TGTGCCAGCAGCGCCGTAGGACATGGAACTGAAGCTTTCTTT; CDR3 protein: CASSAVGHGTEAFF
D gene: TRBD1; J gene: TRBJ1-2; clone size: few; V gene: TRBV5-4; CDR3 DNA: TGTGCCAGCAGCTGGGACAGGGATAACTATGGCTACACCTTC; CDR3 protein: CASSWDRDNYGYTF
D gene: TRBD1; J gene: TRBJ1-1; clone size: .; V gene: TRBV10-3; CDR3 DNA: TGTGCCATCAGGGGGACAGGGGAAAACACTGAAGCTTTCTTT; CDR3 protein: CAIRGTGENTEAFF
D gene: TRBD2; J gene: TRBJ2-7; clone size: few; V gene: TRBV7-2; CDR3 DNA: TGTGCCAGCAGCTCGGGGACTAGCGGGGGCACCTACGAGCAGTACTTC; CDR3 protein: CASSSGTSGGTYEQYF
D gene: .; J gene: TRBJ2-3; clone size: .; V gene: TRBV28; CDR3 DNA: TGTGCCAGCAGTTTACGGGATACGCAGTATTTT; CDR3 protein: CASSLRDTQYF
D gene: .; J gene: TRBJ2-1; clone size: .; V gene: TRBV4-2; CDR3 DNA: TGTGCCAGCAGCCAAGAATTTAGCGGCCCCTCCTACAATGAGCAGTTCTTC; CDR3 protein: CASSQEFSGPSYNEQFF
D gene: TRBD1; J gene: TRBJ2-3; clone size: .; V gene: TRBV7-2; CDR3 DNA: TGTGCCAGCAGCCCGCAGACAGGGGGCAGTGATACGCAGTATTTT; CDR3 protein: CASSPQTGGSDTQYF
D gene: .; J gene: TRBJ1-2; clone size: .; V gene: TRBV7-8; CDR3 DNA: TGTGCCAGCAGCCAACGACCTAAGAAGGAGGATGGCTACACCTTC; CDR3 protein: CASSQRPKKEDGYTF
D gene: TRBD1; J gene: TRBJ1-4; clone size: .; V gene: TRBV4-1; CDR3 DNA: TGCGCCAGCAGCCCCTACGGACAGGGGACTAATGAAAAACTGTTTTTT; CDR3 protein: CASSPYGQGTNEKLFF
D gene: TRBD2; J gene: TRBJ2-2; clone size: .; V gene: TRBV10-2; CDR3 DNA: TGCGCCAGCAGTGTCGGACTAGCGGGAGTGTCCGGGGAGCTGTTTTTT; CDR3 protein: CASSVGLAGVSGELFF
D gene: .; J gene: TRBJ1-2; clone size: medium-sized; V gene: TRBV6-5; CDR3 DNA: TGTGCCAGCAGTTACTCAACCTCCAGGGTCTATGGCTACACCTTC; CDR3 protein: CASSYSTSRVYGYTF
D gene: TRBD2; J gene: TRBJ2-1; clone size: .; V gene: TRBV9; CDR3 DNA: TGTGCCAGCAGCCCCCATGGGGGGGGACTAGCGGGGGTTCACTACAATGAGCAGTTCTTC; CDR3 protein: CASSPHGGGLAGVHYNEQFF
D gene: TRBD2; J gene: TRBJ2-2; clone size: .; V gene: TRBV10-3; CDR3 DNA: TGTGCCATCAGTGAGTCTGGGGGAGGGCGCGACGGGGAGCTGTTTTTT; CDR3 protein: CAISESGGGRDGELFF
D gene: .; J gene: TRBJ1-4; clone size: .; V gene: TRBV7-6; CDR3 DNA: TGTGCCAGCAGCCCCGTCGGGACTAATGAAAAACTGTTTTTT; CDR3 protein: CASSPVGTNEKLFF
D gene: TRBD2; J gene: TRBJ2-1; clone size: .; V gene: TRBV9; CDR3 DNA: TGTGCCAGCAGCACGGGACTAGTACCGAGGAATGAGCAGTTCTTC; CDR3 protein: CASSTGLVPRNEQFF
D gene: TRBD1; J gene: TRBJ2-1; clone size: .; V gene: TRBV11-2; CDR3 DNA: TGTGCCAGCAGCTTAGAGGTGAGACAGGGCTACAATGAGCAGTTCTTC; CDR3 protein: CASSLEVRQGYNEQFF
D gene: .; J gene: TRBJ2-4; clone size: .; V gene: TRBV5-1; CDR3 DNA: TGCGCCAGCAGCGCTACGGGGGCCAAAAACATTCAGTACTTC; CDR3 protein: CASSATGAKNIQYF
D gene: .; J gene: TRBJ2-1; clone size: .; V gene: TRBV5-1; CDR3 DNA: TGCGCCAGCAGCTCGGGTGGCGGTGAGCAGTTCTTC; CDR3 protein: CASSSGGGEQFF
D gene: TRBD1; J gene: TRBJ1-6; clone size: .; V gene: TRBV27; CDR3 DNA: TGTGCCAGCAGTTTATACCCCCCCAGGACAGGCTCCCTCCACTTT; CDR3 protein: CASSLYPPRTGSLHF
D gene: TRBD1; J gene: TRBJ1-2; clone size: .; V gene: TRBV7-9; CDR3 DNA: TGTGCCAGCAGCCCCCAGGGGGCCTATGGCTACACCTTC; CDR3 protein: CASSPQGAYGYTF
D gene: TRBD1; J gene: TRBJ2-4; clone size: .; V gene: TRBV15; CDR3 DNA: TGTGCCACCAGCCGAACCGGGACAGGGCCGTCAATTCAGTACTTC; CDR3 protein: CATSRTGTGPSIQYF
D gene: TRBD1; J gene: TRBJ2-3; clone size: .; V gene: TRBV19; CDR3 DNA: TGTGCCAGTAGTATCCGACAGGGGGCATCCGATACGCAGTATTTT; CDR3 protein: CASSIRQGASDTQYF
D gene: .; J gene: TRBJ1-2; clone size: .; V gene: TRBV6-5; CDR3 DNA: TGTGCCAGCAGTTACTCGCTGTGGGGCCGAAACTATGGCTACACCTTC; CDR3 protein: CASSYSLWGRNYGYTF
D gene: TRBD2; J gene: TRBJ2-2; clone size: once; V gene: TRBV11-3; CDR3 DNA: TGTGCCAGCAGCTTGGGGACTAGCGGGTTAACCGGGGAGCTGTTTTTT; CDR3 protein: CASSLGTSGLTGELFF
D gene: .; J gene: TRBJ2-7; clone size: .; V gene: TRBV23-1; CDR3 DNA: TGCGCCAGCAGGCGACGGAGCTCCTACGAGCAGTACTTC; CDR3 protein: CASRRRSSYEQYF
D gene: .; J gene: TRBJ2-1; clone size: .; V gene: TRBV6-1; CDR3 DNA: TGTGCCAGCAGTGAAGCCAACAATGAGCAGTTCTTC; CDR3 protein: CASSEANNEQFF
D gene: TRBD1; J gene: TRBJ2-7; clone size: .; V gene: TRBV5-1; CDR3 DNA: TGCGCCAGCAGCCTACAACCGGGACAGGGGGACGAGCAGTACTTC; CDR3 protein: CASSLQPGQGDEQYF
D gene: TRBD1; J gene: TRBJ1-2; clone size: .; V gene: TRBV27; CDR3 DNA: TGTGCCAGCAGTCCACGGACAGGGTGGGACGGCTACACCTTC; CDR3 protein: CASSPRTGWDGYTF
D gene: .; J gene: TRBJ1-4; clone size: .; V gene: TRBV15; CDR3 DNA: TGTGCCACCAGCAGAGATTCAGGGTATGATGAAAAACTGTTTTTT; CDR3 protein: CATSRDSGYDEKLFF
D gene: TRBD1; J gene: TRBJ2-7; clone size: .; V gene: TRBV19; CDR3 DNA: TGTGCCAGTAGTATGGAGGCAGGGGGCCGTTACGAGCAGTACTTC; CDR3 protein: CASSMEAGGRYEQYF
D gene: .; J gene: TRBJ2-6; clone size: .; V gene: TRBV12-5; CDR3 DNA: TGTGCTAGTGGTATAGTACGTGCAGGACAAAGTCGGGCCAACGTCCTGACTTTC; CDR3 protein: CASGIVRAGQSRANVLTF
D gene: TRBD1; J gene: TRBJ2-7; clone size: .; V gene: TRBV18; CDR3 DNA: TGTGCCAGCTCACCAGGGACAGGGGGCGACGAGCAGTACTTC; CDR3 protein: CASSPGTGGDEQYF
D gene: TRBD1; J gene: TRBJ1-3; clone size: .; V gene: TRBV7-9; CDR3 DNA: TGTGCCAGCAGCGTCAGGGGGCGCGGAAACACCATATATTTT; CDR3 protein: CASSVRGRGNTIYF
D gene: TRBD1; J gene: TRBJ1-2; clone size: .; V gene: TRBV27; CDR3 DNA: TGTGCCAGCAGTCCCTCGGGGGCAGGGGGGAATGGCTACACCTTC; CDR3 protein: CASSPSGAGGNGYTF
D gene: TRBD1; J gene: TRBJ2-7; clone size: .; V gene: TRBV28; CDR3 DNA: TGTGCCAGCAGTTTGTTTGGCGGACAGGGGAATGAGCAGTACTTC; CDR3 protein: CASSLFGGQGNEQYF
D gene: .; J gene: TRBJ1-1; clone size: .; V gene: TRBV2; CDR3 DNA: TGTGCCAGCAGTGTCAGGGGAATGAACACTGAAGCTTTCTTT; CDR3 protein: CASSVRGMNTEAFF
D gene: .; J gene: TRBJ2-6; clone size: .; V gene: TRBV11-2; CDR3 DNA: TGTGCCACCGACGACAAGGCCGGGGCCAACGTCCTGACTTTC; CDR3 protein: CATDDKAGANVLTF
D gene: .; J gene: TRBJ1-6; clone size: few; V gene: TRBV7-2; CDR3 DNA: TGTGCCAGCAGCGTAGACAGGCTTGCACCCCTCCACTTT; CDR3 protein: CASSVDRLAPLHF
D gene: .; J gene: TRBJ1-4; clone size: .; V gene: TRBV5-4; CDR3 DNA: TGTGCCAGCAGCCGTCGGTTTAATGAAAAACTGTTTTTT; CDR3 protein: CASSRRFNEKLFF
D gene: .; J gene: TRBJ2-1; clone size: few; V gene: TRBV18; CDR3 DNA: TGTGCCAGCTCACCACAGCGGTTCAATGAGCAGTTCTTC; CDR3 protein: CASSPQRFNEQFF
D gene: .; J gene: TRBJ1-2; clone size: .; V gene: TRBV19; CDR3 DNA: TGTGCCAGTAGTTCACGGACAGCTAGTCATGGCTACACCTTC; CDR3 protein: CASSSRTASHGYTF
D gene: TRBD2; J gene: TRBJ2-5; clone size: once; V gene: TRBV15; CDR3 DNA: TGTGCCACCAGCAGAGAGGGCGGGGGGTTTTGGGAGACCCAGTACTTC; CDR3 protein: CATSREGGGFWETQYF
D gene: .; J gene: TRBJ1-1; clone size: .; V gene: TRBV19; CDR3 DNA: TGTGCCAGTAGTATAGGGGCGAACACTGAAGCTTTCTTT; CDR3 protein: CASSIGANTEAFF
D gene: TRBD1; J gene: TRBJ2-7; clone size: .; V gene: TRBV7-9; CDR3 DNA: TGTGCCAGCAGCTCCGGACAGGGGGTCGGCGAGCAGTACTTC; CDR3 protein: CASSSGQGVGEQYF
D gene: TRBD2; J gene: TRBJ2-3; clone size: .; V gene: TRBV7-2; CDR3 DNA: TGTGCCAGCAGCATCAGACTAGCGGGAGCGGATACGCAGTATTTT; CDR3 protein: CASSIRLAGADTQYF